The 24 T cell receptor beta chains below all came from one sample that was sequenced in a study of T cells in Graves' hyperthyroidism and ophthalmopathy. The TCR beta CDR3 regions underwent amplification using RNA transcripts as the source. First-round RT-PCR targeting the TCR CDR3 was performed with the HTBI primer set. Each CDR3 protein gets one entry after TCRdb re-called the multiplex PCR reads with MiXCR. The table shows about 700,000 distinct CDR3 sequences, with 12% to 15% occurring only once. Sequences were obtained from blood. These receptor sequences come from a woman under 30 with Graves' hyperthyroidism.

This clonotype occurred a few times. The rearrangement joins TRBV18 to TRBJ2-5; D call uncertain. CDR1 and CDR2 from the germline V gene are KGHSH and LQKENI. The CDR3 covers 14 residues. V was clipped by 2 bases and J by 0 bases, with 7 bases between them. In DNA form, the CDR3 reads TGTGCCAGCTCACCAGTCCTGAACCAAGAGACCCAGTACTTC. The encoded protein is CASSPVLNQETQYF.

CDR3 bases: TGTGCCAGCAGCTCCCCTTATGGGGATACGCAGTATTTT. It is translated as CASSSPYGDTQYF. The chain links TRBV7-9 to TRBJ2-3; D is unclear. The CDR3 covers 13 residues. Trimming cost V 4 bases and J 6 bases, with 11 bases left between them. Germline values: CDR1 SEHNR, CDR2 FQNEAQ (reference sequence).

This clonotype showed up just a few times. The chain uses TRBV9 and TRBJ1-1; 9 positions agree with TRBD1. V was clipped by 3 bases and J by 3 bases; unmatched bases: 6. Germline V gene sequence: CDR1 SGDLS, CDR2 YYNGEE. The CDR3 is made up of 15 amino acids. The CDR3 spells CASSAEQGADTEAFF. Here the CDR3 DNA reads TGTGCCAGCAGCGCTGAACAGGGGGCGGACACTGAAGCTTTCTTT.

Only a few counts were recorded for this clonotype. This sequence joins TRBV30 and TRBJ2-2; D perhaps matches TRBD2 (6 bases). V lost 8 bases and J 1 base, leaving 17 bases between the germline ends. The CDR3 is made up of 15 amino acids. Germline lookup yields CDR1 GTSNPN and CDR2 SVGIG (reference sequence). The DNA for the CDR3 is TGTGCCACCGCAAGGGCTAGCGTGAACACCGGGGAGCTGTTTTTT. Encoded protein: CATARASVNTGELFF.

This clonotype was counted between two and nine times. This chain uses TRBV24-1 with TRBJ2-5; D is unresolved. Germline V gives CDR1 KGHDR, CDR2 SFDVKD. This CDR3 contains 14 residues. Trimming removed 4 bases at V and 9 bases at J, with 17 bases between. The CDR3 region is CATSDPRPDGPQYF. DNA for the CDR3: TGTGCCACCAGTGACCCCCGGCCGGACGGGCCCCAGTACTTC.

This clonotype was counted a few times. The chain has TRBV20-1 and TRBJ2-3, with D perhaps matching TRBD2 (6 bases). Germline loops: CDR1 DFQATT, CDR2 SNEGSKA (reference sequence). V was shortened by 0 bases and J by 6 bases, with 19 bases between the two germline ends. This CDR3 is built from 16 residues. The CDR3 spells CSARDWWAGPGDTQYF. The DNA of the CDR3 is TGCAGTGCTAGAGATTGGTGGGCGGGACCAGGGGATACGCAGTATTTT.

The genes are TRBV7-3 and TRBJ2-2, with D perhaps TRBD2 (5 bases). V was clipped by 4 bases and J by 6 bases, with 18 bases between them. CDR1 and CDR2 (germline): SGHTA, FQGTGA. The CDR3 is 16 residues long. Written as DNA, the CDR3 is TGTGCCAGCAGCTCCCTTGAGGGAGCATCGGCCGGGGAGCTGTTTTTT. It yields the protein CASSSLEGASAGELFF. The full variable domain, its missing parts supplied by reference TRBV7-3 and TRBJ2-2, is GAGVSQTPSNKVTEKGKYVELRCDPISGHTALYWYRQSLGQGPEFLIYFQGTGAADDSGLPNDRFFAVRPEGSVSTLKIQRTERGDSAVYLCASSSLEGASAGELFFGEGSRLTVL.

The rearrangement joins TRBV30 to TRBJ2-1; TRBD2 aligns across 10 bases. This CDR3 has 19 amino acids. The germline V gene encodes CDR1 GTSNPN and CDR2 SVGIG (reference sequence). With V trimmed by 0 bases and J by 2 bases, 13 bases remained unmatched. The chain's CDR3 is CAWSVPGLASGRTYNEQFF. CDR3 nucleotides: TGTGCCTGGAGTGTACCGGGGTTGGCTAGCGGGAGAACCTACAATGAGCAGTTCTTC.

The V and J genes are TRBV28 and TRBJ2-5; no firm D call. V was pared by 5 bases and J by 4 bases, with 14 bases between. Germline CDR1 is MDHEN and CDR2 is SYDVKM. The CDR3 has 14 residues. The CDR3: CASSPPPSGETQYF. The CDR3 region has the DNA TGTGCCAGCAGTCCCCCCCCTTCGGGAGAGACCCAGTACTTC.

This clonotype was observed at least ten times. The chain has TRBV12-3 or TRBV12-4 and TRBJ2-1; D is unclear. The V end lost 4 bases, the J end lost 0 bases, and 16 bases lay between the germline ends. This CDR3 has 17 residues. Here the CDR3 DNA reads TGTGCCAGCAGTTCTCGCCCTGACATCGGCTCCTACAATGAGCAGTTCTTC. Amino acid sequence: CASSSRPDIGSYNEQFF.

Note on this clonotype: This clone may be a read error of a much larger clone one base away. The chain combines TRBV20-1 with TRBJ2-7; TRBD2 matches at 13 bases. This CDR3 has 13 amino acids. Germline V gene data show CDR1 as DFQATT and CDR2 as SNEGSKA (reference sequence). J lost 9 bases, V lost 4 bases, and 6 bases had no gene match. The CDR3 sequence is CSAKTSGRLGQYF. CDR3 nucleotides: TGCAGTGCTAAGACTAGCGGGAGGTTGGGGCAGTACTTC.

The V and J genes are TRBV7-9 and TRBJ2-5; the match to TRBD1 covers 11 bases. CDR1 and CDR2 (germline): SEHNR, FQNEAQ (reference sequence). The ends lost 6 bases at V and 2 bases at J; junction bases unmatched: 2. The CDR3 is made up of 14 amino acids. CDR3 region: CASRGQGAQETQYF. For the CDR3, the DNA is TGTGCCAGCAGAGGACAGGGGGCACAAGAGACCCAGTACTTC.

This clonotype was seen repeatedly, ten times or more. V gene TRBV11-2 combines with J gene TRBJ2-1; TRBD2 matches 8 bases. This CDR3 comprises 12 residues. The germline V gene encodes CDR1 SGHAT and CDR2 FQNNGV. V was clipped by 4 bases and J by 15 bases; unmatched bases: 8. The CDR3 region is CASSSRTSRLFF. The DNA for the CDR3 is TGTGCCAGCAGCTCAAGGACTAGCAGGCTGTTCTTC.

This clonotype was recorded at least ten times. V is TRBV7-9 and J is TRBJ2-5, with 8 bases identical to TRBD1. The germline V gene has CDR1 SEHNR and CDR2 FQNEAQ (reference sequence). With V trimmed by 5 bases and J by 1 base, 3 bases remained unmatched. The CDR3 totals 14 residues. CDR3 nucleotide sequence: TGTGCCAGCAGCCCAGGGGGCCGCCAAGAGACCCAGTACTTC. Protein product: CASSPGGRQETQYF.

This clonotype appeared many times. The chain recombines TRBV3-1 with TRBJ2-1, with D possibly matching TRBD2 (6 bases). Germline-derived CDR1 and CDR2 are LGHDT and YNNKEL (reference sequence). V dropped 2 bases and J dropped 8 bases, with 19 bases sitting between them. The CDR3 sequence is 16 residues long. The CDR3 DNA is TGTGCCAGCAGCCAACTAGCCGGGAGTGGTGTGGATGAGCAGTTCTTC. Amino acids: CASSQLAGSGVDEQFF.

The rearrangement joins TRBV10-3 to TRBJ2-1; 9 nucleotides agree with TRBD2. Germline V gene lookup returns CDR1 ENHRY and CDR2 SYGVKD. J lost 4 bases, V lost 3 bases, and 13 bases had no gene match. The CDR3 is made up of 18 amino acids. The CDR3, as DNA: TGTGCCATCAGTGAACTAGCGGGTCCGTCAGCTGGGTACAATGAGCAGTTCTTC. This gives the protein CAISELAGPSAGYNEQFF.

At least ten counts were recorded for this clonotype. V is TRBV11-2 and J is TRBJ2-1, with D possibly TRBD2 on 6 matching bases. CDR3 length: 16 residues. Germline values: CDR1 SGHAT, CDR2 FQNNGV. Trimming took 5 bases from V and 1 from J, leaving 15 bases between them. The CDR3 DNA reads TGTGCCAGCAGCGCAAGGACCGGGAGTTCCTACAATGAGCAGTTCTTC. Translating gives CASSARTGSSYNEQFF.

This clonotype has ten or more counts. The chain combines TRBV27 with TRBJ2-7; possibly TRBD2 for D (6 bases). CDR3 length: 15 residues. Trimming stripped 2 bases from V and 5 bases from J, with 16 bases between. Germline loops: CDR1 MNHEY, CDR2 SMNVEV (reference sequence). The CDR3 DNA reads as TGTGCCAGCAGTTTAATAGCCAGGCGGAGGGACGAGCAGTACTTC. It yields the protein CASSLIARRRDEQYF.

This clonotype was seen a few times. The chain has TRBV4-1 and TRBJ1-5, with 7 bases identical to TRBD1. There are 17 residues in the CDR3. After removal of 1 base from V and 6 bases from J, the junction contained 12 bases not matched to a gene. The germline CDR1 and CDR2 sequences are MGHRA and YSYEKL. This CDR3 is CASSQVGRGQGPQPQHF. CDR3 DNA: TGCGCCAGCAGCCAAGTGGGAAGGGGGCAGGGACCTCAGCCCCAGCATTTT.

The rearrangement links TRBV12-3 or TRBV12-4 to TRBJ2-7; D uncertain. V lost 3 bases and J lost 2, with 8 bases in between. CDR3 length: 13 residues. The CDR3 reads CASSFNLAYEQYF. The CDR3 nucleotides are TGTGCCAGCAGTTTTAACCTGGCCTACGAGCAGTACTTC.

This clonotype was recorded at least ten times. The CDR3 nucleotides are TGTGCCAGCAGGCCAAGGGACACTGAAGCTTTCTTT. Its protein is CASRPRDTEAFF. This chain connects TRBV28 to TRBJ1-1; unclear D gene. Germline V gene sequence: CDR1 MDHEN, CDR2 SYDVKM. Between the trimmed V and J ends, which lost 6 bases and 3 bases, there was a span of 8 bases. This CDR3 region has 12 residues.

This clonotype was seen at least ten times. The chain recombines TRBV20-1 with TRBJ1-5; no clear D. The germline V gene has CDR1 DFQATT and CDR2 SNEGSKA (reference sequence). CDR3 size: 14 residues. Trimming left V 6 bases short and J 3 bases short, with 15 bases between. The CDR3 region has the DNA TGCAGTGCAATACCGGGAAACCACAATCAGCCCCAGCATTTT. Translated, it gives CSAIPGNHNQPQHF.

The chain combines TRBV29-1 with TRBJ1-4; no firm D call. The CDR3 is made up of 13 amino acids. The V gene's germline CDR1 is SQVTM and CDR2 ANQGSEA. V lost 7 bases and J lost 8, with 17 bases in between. CDR3 sequence: CSAAARGGEKLFF. As DNA, the CDR3 is TGCAGCGCCGCGGCCCGAGGAGGGGAAAAACTGTTTTTT.

The chain links TRBV29-1 to TRBJ2-3; D not resolved. Germline values: CDR1 SQVTM, CDR2 ANQGSEA. V lost 7 bases and J 6 bases, leaving 14 bases between the germline ends. The CDR3 is 12 amino acids. This CDR3 reads CSAPGPSDTQYF. In DNA, the CDR3 is TGCAGCGCCCCCGGGCCTTCCGATACGCAGTATTTT.